The rows below give T cell receptor beta chains drawn from one sample of a study of blood T cell repertoires in COVID-19. TCRdb's copy holds only in-frame clones and misses some; the assay was immunoSEQ multiplex PCR. This sample has roughly 180,000 clones, with under 90% found just once. The sample consisted of PBMCs or T cells enriched from blood (not recorded which). The receptors were gathered from a man aged 55 to 70 who had recovered from COVID-19. Both conserved end residues are part of each CDR3. A D gene is named only where the DNA matches it firmly. Expanded clones get a size class; other rows say once, few or many, or leave the size out.

V gene	D gene	J gene	clone size	CDR3 protein	CDR3 DNA
TRBV28	.	TRBJ1-5	once	CASSFQAGDSNQPQHF	TGTGCCAGCAGTTTTCAGGCAGGGGATAGCAATCAGCCCCAGCATTTT
TRBV28	TRBD1	TRBJ1-4	.	CASSFTGTGGGEKLFF	TGTGCCAGCAGTTTTACCGGGACAGGGGGCGGTGAAAAACTGTTTTTT
TRBV7-6	TRBD1	TRBJ1-1	.	CASSDWTGDFEEAFF	TGTGCCAGCAGCGACTGGACAGGAGACTTTGAAGAAGCTTTCTTT
TRBV28	.	TRBJ1-2	.	CASSLPGGYGYTF	TGTGCCAGCAGTTTACCGGGGGGCTATGGCTACACCTTC
TRBV5-1	.	TRBJ1-4	.	CASRGTNNEKLFF	TGCGCCAGCAGGGGGACAAATAATGAAAAACTGTTTTTT
TRBV4-1	.	TRBJ2-7	.	CASSSTGYEQYF	TGCGCCAGCAGCTCGACAGGCTACGAGCAGTACTTC
TRBV7-8	.	TRBJ2-5	few	CASSLQSGGPMETQYF	TGTGCCAGCAGCTTACAGTCCGGAGGGCCGATGGAGACCCAGTACTTC
TRBV7-2	TRBD2	TRBJ2-7	.	CASSLSGGLSYEQYF	TGTGCCAGCAGCTTAAGCGGGGGTCTGTCCTACGAGCAGTACTTC
TRBV5-6	TRBD1	TRBJ1-2	few	CASSLFGDRALGYTF	TGTGCCAGCAGCTTGTTTGGGGACAGGGCTTTGGGCTACACCTTC
TRBV4-1	.	TRBJ2-3	.	CASSQDQGASTDTQYF	TGCGCCAGCAGCCAAGATCAGGGTGCCAGCACAGATACGCAGTATTTT
TRBV27	TRBD2	TRBJ2-7	.	CASSLSGRTYEQYF	TGTGCCAGCAGCCTTAGCGGGAGGACCTACGAGCAGTACTTC
TRBV7-2	TRBD2	TRBJ2-2	few	CASATTSGRISGELFF	TGTGCCAGCGCTACGACTAGCGGGAGAATTTCCGGGGAGCTGTTTTTT
TRBV15	TRBD2	TRBJ2-1	.	CATSRVSGGSYNEQFF	TGTGCCACCAGCAGAGTGAGCGGGGGGTCATACAATGAGCAGTTCTTC
TRBV5-1	.	TRBJ1-4	.	CASRREPANEKLFF	TGCGCCAGCCGGAGGGAGCCGGCTAATGAAAAACTGTTTTTT
TRBV5-1	TRBD2	TRBJ2-3	.	CASSRSGGPTDTQYF	TGCGCCAGCAGCCGAAGCGGGGGGCCCACAGATACGCAGTATTTT
TRBV2	.	TRBJ2-4	.	CASILSTDNPLGCF	TGTGCCAGCATTCTTTCGACAGACAATCCATTAGGGTGCTTC
TRBV12-5	.	TRBJ2-7	.	CASAQISGSEQYF	TGTGCTAGTGCCCAAATCTCGGGGTCCGAGCAGTACTTC
TRBV20-1	TRBD1	TRBJ2-2	few	CSASEADRENTGELFF	TGCAGTGCTAGTGAGGCAGACAGGGAGAACACCGGGGAGCTGTTTTTT
TRBV7-2	.	TRBJ2-7	.	CASSRSTQNYIPYEQYF	TGTGCCAGCAGTAGAAGCACGCAGAACTATATCCCCTACGAGCAGTACTTC
TRBV7-3	TRBD2	TRBJ2-2	once	CASSLLAAGELFF	TGTGCCAGCAGCCTACTAGCGGCCGGGGAGCTGTTTTTT
TRBV5-5	.	TRBJ2-7	once	CASSADSFYEQYF	TGTGCCAGCAGCGCGGACAGCTTCTACGAGCAGTACTTC
TRBV6-1	.	TRBJ2-2	.	CASSEIRTANTGELFF	TGTGCCAGCAGTGAAATCAGGACAGCTAACACCGGGGAGCTGTTTTTT
TRBV4-2	TRBD2	TRBJ2-3	.	CASSQEWAGGPADTQYF	TGTGCCAGCAGCCAAGAATGGGCGGGGGGGCCCGCAGATACGCAGTATTTT
TRBV27	TRBD2	TRBJ2-1	.	CASSPGLAGQSSYNEQFF	TGTGCCAGCAGCCCGGGACTAGCGGGGCAAAGCTCCTACAATGAGCAGTTCTTC
TRBV5-6	TRBD2	TRBJ2-5	.	CASSLAGRAQETQYF	TGTGCCAGCAGCTTGGCCGGGAGGGCCCAAGAGACCCAGTACTTC
TRBV20-1	.	TRBJ2-1	.	CSARGTGEQFF	TGCAGTGCTAGGGGTACGGGGGAGCAGTTCTTC
TRBV3-1/TRBV3-2	TRBD2	TRBJ2-2	.	CASSHRTSGNTGELFF	TGTGCCAGCAGCCATAGAACTAGCGGCAACACCGGGGAGCTGTTTTTT
TRBV2	.	TRBJ2-5	.	CASSADPQGWKTQYF	TGTGCCAGCAGTGCCGATCCCCAGGGTTGGAAGACCCAGTACTTC
TRBV20-1	.	TRBJ2-7	.	CSASLPGGPVLGIF	TGCAGTGCTAGTCTGCCGGGGGGCCCAGTGTTGGGAATATTC
TRBV28	.	TRBJ2-2	.	CATRGDLANTGELFF	TGTGCCACCCGAGGCGACCTCGCGAACACCGGGGAGCTGTTTTTT
TRBV6-1	TRBD1	TRBJ2-7	.	CASSEARTGYYEQYF	TGTGCCAGCAGTGAAGCTCGGACAGGGTACTACGAGCAGTACTTC
TRBV11-3	.	TRBJ1-6	.	CASSISPNSPLHF	TGTGCCAGCAGCATCTCCCCTAATTCACCCCTCCACTTT
TRBV29-1	TRBD1	TRBJ2-7	.	CSAPGQFPPYEQYF	TGCAGCGCTCCGGGACAGTTCCCCCCCTACGAGCAGTACTTC
TRBV5-1	.	TRBJ2-1	.	CASSLGSVDEQFF	TGCGCCAGCAGCTTGGGTTCGGTGGATGAGCAGTTCTTC
TRBV2	.	TRBJ2-7	.	CASSEFGSRWTYEQYF	TGTGCCAGCAGTGAGTTTGGGAGCAGGTGGACCTACGAGCAGTACTTC
TRBV7-2	.	TRBJ1-2	.	CASSYDRLYGYTF	TGTGCCAGCAGCTACGACAGACTCTATGGCTACACCTTC
TRBV28	.	TRBJ1-5	.	CASSLALSRAQPQHF	TGTGCCAGCAGTTTAGCGCTTTCGAGGGCTCAGCCCCAGCATTTT
TRBV7-3	.	TRBJ2-1	.	CASSSSLTEGPYNEQFF	TGTGCCAGCAGCTCCTCCCTGACAGAAGGACCCTACAATGAGCAGTTCTTC
TRBV12-3/TRBV12-4	.	TRBJ2-5	.	CATRDNQETQYF	TGTGCCACCCGGGACAACCAAGAGACCCAGTACTTC
TRBV5-1	.	TRBJ2-7	.	CASSSLGGPEQYF	TGCGCCAGCAGCTCCCTGGGGGGGCCCGAGCAGTACTTC
TRBV4-1	TRBD1	TRBJ1-1	.	CASSKQGRPFF	TGCGCCAGCAGCAAACAGGGGAGACCTTTCTTT
TRBV28	.	TRBJ2-7	.	CASEQGSYEQYF	TGTGCCAGCGAACAGGGTTCCTACGAGCAGTACTTC
TRBV27	TRBD1	TRBJ1-2	.	CASSLDRGYAGYTF	TGTGCCAGCAGTTTAGACAGGGGTTACGCTGGCTACACCTTC
TRBV11-3	.	TRBJ2-1	.	CASSFSSVSYNEQFF	TGTGCCAGCAGCTTCTCTAGCGTGTCCTACAATGAGCAGTTCTTC
TRBV6-1	.	TRBJ2-2	once	CASSDEGGRAGELFF	TGTGCCAGCAGTGACGAGGGAGGAAGGGCCGGGGAGCTGTTTTTT
TRBV19	.	TRBJ1-2	once	CASRTVRGYTF	TGTGCCAGTAGGACAGTCCGAGGCTACACCTTC